This passage covers 8 T cell receptor beta chains from one sample sequenced in a study of memory CD4+ T cells and cytomegalovirus serostatus. Assay: immunoSEQ multiplex PCR; the TCRdb copy retains only in-frame clones and omits some. The profile covers under 50,000 clones, with about 78% appearing a single time and approximately 0.97% taken by the ten largest. The sort gate was single viable CD3+CD4+CD8-CD45RO+ cells for memory CD4+ T cells. Sequenced material: memory CD4+ T cells from blood. The receptors come from an adult in good health and CMV-seronegative.

For the CDR3, the DNA is TGTGCCAGCAGTTTACGGCAGGGGGGGGGCTCCTATAATTCACCCCTCCACTTT. Protein product: CASSLRQGGGSYNSPLHF. The genes are TRBV27 and TRBJ1-6; 7 nucleotides match TRBD1. This CDR3 has 18 residues. Trimming took 2 bases from V and 0 from J; bases not matched to a gene: 7. The germline V gene encodes CDR1 MNHEY and CDR2 SMNVEV (reference sequence).

This clone was counted a single time. The gene calls are TRBV5-1 and TRBJ1-2; D uncertain. Trimming pared 1 base from V and 5 bases from J, leaving 9 bases between. The germline V gene encodes CDR1 SGHRS and CDR2 YFSETQ. This CDR3 region has 13 residues. CDR3 in amino acids: CASSLQRQYGYTF. The DNA of the CDR3 is TGCGCCAGCAGCTTGCAACGGCAATATGGCTACACCTTC.

This chain uses TRBV4-2 with TRBJ2-3, with D perhaps matching TRBD2 (5 bases). Germline V gene lookup returns CDR1 LGHNA and CDR2 YNFKEQ. This CDR3 has 14 amino acids. V was pared by 1 base and J by 7 bases, with 12 bases between. The CDR3 nucleotides read TGTGCCAGCAGCCAAGCGGCGGGCTCAAATACGCAGTATTTT. Its translation: CASSQAAGSNTQYF.

A few counts support this clone. The V and J genes are TRBV2 and TRBJ2-2; D unresolved. The germline gives CDR1 SNHLY, CDR2 FYNNEI. The CDR3 totals 13 residues. V was shortened by 5 bases and J by 1 base, with 5 bases between the two germline ends. The CDR3 sequence is CASSPGNTGELFF. The CDR3 nucleotides read TGTGCCAGCAGTCCGGGGAACACCGGGGAGCTGTTTTTT. The full variable domain, rest sourced from reference TRBV2 and TRBJ2-2, is EPEVTQTPSHQVTQMGQEVILRCVPISNHLYFYWYRQILGQKVEFLVSFYNNEISEKSEIFDDQFSVERPDGSNFTLKIRSTKLEDSAMYFCASSPGNTGELFFGEGSRLTVL.

V gene TRBV9 combines with J gene TRBJ2-3; D is perhaps TRBD1 (5 bases). The V end lost 0 bases, the J end lost 6 bases, and 5 bases lay between the germline ends. This CDR3 contains 12 residues. Germline V lookup: CDR1 SGDLS, CDR2 YYNGEE. CDR3 nucleotides: TGTGCCAGCAGCGTAGAGGGGGATACGCAGTATTTT. It yields the protein CASSVEGDTQYF.

The rearrangement uses TRBV6-1 and TRBJ1-1; 7 nucleotides agree with TRBD1. This CDR3 region has 13 residues. In germline, CDR1 is MNHNS, CDR2 SASEGT. With V trimmed by 7 bases and J by 3 bases, 5 bases remained unmatched. CDR3 protein: CASKTGKDTEAFF. CDR3 DNA sequence: TGTGCCAGCAAGACAGGGAAGGACACTGAAGCTTTCTTT.

The V gene is TRBV9, the J gene TRBJ1-3, with D maybe TRBD1 (5 bases). In germline, CDR1 is SGDLS, CDR2 YYNGEE. This CDR3 spans 15 amino acids. V was trimmed by 5 bases and J by 4 bases, leaving 16 bases between them. The CDR3 sequence is CASRCWGGSGNTIYF. The CDR3 bases are TGTGCCAGCAGGTGTTGGGGGGGGTCAGGAAACACCATATATTTT.

V is TRBV30 and J is TRBJ1-5; D is uncertain. CDR1 and CDR2 from the germline V gene are GTSNPN and SVGIG (reference sequence). This CDR3 spans 13 amino acids. V was trimmed by 1 base and J by 7 bases, leaving 11 bases between them. This CDR3 reads CAWSDDQRQPQHF. The CDR3 region has the DNA TGTGCCTGGAGTGATGACCAGAGGCAGCCCCAGCATTTT.